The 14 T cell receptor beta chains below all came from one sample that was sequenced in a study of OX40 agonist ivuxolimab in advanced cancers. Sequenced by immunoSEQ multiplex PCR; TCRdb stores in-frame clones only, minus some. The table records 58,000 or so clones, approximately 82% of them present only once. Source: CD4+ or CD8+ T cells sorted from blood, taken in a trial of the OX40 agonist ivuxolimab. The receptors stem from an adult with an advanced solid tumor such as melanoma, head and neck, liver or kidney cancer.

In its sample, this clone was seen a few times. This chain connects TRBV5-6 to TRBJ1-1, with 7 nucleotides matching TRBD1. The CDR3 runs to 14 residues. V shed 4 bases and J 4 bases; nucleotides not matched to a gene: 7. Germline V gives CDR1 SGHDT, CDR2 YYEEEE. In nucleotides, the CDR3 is TGTGCCAGCAGCCCGCAGGACAGGAGCACTGAAGCTTTCTTT. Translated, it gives CASSPQDRSTEAFF.

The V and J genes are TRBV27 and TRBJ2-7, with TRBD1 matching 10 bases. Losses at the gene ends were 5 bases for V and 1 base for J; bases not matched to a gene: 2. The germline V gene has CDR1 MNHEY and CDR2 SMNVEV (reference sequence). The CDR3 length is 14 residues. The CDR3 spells CASSVGQGSYEQYF. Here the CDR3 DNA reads TGTGCCAGCAGTGTGGGACAGGGGTCCTACGAGCAGTACTTC.

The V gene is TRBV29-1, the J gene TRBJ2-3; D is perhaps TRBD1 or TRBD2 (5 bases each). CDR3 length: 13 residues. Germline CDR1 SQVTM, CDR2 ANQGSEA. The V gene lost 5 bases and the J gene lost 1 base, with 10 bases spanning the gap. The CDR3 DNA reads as TGCAGCGTTTGTTTGGGGGGCACAGATACGCAGTATTTT. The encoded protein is CSVCLGGTDTQYF.

The CDR3 is CASSLDIGPNQPQHF. In nucleotides, the CDR3 is TGTGCCAGCAGCTTAGACATCGGCCCCAATCAGCCCCAGCATTTT. The chain couples TRBV7-6 to TRBJ1-5; D is undetermined. From germline, CDR1 is SGHVS and CDR2 FNYEAQ. Trimming pared 1 base from V and 3 bases from J, leaving 10 bases between. The CDR3 loop spans 15 amino acids.

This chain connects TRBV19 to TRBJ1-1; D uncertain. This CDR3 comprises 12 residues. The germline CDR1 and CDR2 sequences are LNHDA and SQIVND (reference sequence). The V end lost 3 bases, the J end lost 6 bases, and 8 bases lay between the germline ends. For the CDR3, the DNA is TGTGCCAGTAGTATGCGGGCGGCTGAAGCTTTCTTT. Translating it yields CASSMRAAEAFF.

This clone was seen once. CDR3 nucleotides: TGTGCCAGCAGTGTCACAGGAGATAGCAATCAGCCCCAGCATTTT. Protein: CASSVTGDSNQPQHF. The chain employs TRBV2 and TRBJ1-5, with a possible D match to TRBD1 (5 bases). Germline CDR1 SNHLY, CDR2 FYNNEI. CDR3 length equals 15 residues. Trimming stripped 4 bases from V and 0 bases from J, with 10 bases between.

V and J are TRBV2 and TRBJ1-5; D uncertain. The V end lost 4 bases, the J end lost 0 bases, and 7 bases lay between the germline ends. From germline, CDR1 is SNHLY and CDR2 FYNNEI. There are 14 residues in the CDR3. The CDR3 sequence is CASSASVSNQPQHF. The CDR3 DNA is TGTGCCAGCAGTGCCAGTGTTAGCAATCAGCCCCAGCATTTT.

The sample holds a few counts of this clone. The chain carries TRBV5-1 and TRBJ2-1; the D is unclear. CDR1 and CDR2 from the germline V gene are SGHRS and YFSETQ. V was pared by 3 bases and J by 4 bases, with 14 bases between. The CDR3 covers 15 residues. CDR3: CASSSDPGRYNEQFF. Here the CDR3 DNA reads TGCGCCAGCAGCTCTGATCCCGGGCGATACAATGAGCAGTTCTTC. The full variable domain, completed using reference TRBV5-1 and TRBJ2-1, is KAGVTQTPRYLIKTRGQQVTLSCSPISGHRSVSWYQQTPGQGLQFLFEYFSETQRNKGNFPGRFSGRQFSNSRSEMNVSTLELGDSALYLCASSSDPGRYNEQFFGPGTRLTVL.

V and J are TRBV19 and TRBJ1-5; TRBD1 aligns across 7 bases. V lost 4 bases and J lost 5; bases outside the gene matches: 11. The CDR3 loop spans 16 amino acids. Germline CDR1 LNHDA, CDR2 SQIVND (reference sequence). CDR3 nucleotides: TGTGCCAGTAGTACGAGTCGGGGACAGCCTTATCAGCCCCAGCATTTT. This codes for CASSTSRGQPYQPQHF.

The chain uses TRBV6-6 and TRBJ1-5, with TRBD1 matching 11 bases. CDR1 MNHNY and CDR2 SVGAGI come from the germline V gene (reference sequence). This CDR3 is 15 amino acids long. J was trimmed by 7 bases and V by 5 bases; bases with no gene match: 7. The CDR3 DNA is TGTGCCAGCAGTCCGACCGGGACAGGGGGGCAGCCCCAGCATTTT. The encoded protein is CASSPTGTGGQPQHF.

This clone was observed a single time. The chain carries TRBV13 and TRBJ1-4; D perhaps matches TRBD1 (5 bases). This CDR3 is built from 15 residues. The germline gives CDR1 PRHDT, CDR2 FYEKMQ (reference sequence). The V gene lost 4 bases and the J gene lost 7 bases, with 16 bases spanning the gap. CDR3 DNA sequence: TGTGCCAGCAGCTCCCAGGGTTCTGTTACTGAAAAACTGTTTTTT. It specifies CASSSQGSVTEKLFF.

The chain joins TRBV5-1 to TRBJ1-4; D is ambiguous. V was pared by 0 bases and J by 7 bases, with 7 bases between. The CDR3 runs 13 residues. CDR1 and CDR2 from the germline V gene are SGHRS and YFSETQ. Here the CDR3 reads CASSLGQGEKLFF. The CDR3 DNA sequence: TGCGCCAGCAGCTTGGGCCAAGGTGAAAAACTGTTTTTT.

The CDR3 nucleotides are TGTGCCAGCAGCCCCCGGACAGGGTTGAGTGAGCAGTTCTTC. Its translation: CASSPRTGLSEQFF. V gene TRBV6-1 combines with J gene TRBJ2-1; 8 bases fit TRBD1. Germline V CDR1 and CDR2: MNHNS, SASEGT. CDR3 size: 14 residues. V lost 6 bases, J lost 9 bases, and 10 bases stayed unmatched.

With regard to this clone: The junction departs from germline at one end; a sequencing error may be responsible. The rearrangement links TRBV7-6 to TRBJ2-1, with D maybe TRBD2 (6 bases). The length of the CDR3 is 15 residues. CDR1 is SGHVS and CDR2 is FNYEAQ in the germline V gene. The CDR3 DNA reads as TGTGCCAGCAGCTTCTCGGGGGACTCCCACAATGAGCAGTTCTTC. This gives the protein CASSFSGDSHNEQFF.